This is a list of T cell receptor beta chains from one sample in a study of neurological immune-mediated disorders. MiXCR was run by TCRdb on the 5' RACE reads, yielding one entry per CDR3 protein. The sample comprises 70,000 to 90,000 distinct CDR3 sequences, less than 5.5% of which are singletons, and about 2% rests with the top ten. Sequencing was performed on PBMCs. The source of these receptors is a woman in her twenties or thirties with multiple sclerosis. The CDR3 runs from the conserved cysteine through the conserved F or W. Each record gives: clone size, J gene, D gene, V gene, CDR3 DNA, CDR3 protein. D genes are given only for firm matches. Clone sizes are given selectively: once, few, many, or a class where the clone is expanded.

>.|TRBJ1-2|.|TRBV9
TGTGCCAGCAGCGTAACGGAGGTTGGTGGCTACACCTTC
CASSVTEVGGYTF
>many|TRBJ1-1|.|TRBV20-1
TGCAGTGCCCACTCCCCGATCCGGATGAACACTGAAGCTTTCTTT
CSAHSPIRMNTEAFF
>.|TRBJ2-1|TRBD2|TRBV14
TGTGCCAGCGCTCAATACGGGGGAGGGGATGAGCAGTTCTTC
CASAQYGGGDEQFF
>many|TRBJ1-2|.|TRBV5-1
TGCGCCAGCAGCTTGGGGGACGGAAACTATGGCTACACCTTC
CASSLGDGNYGYTF
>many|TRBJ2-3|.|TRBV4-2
TGTGCCAGCAGCCTAACTGTCCTCGGCGGATCTTCTAGCACAGATACGCAGTATTTT
CASSLTVLGGSSSTDTQYF
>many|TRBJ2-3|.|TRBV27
TGTGCCAGCAGCCCTGAGGGATACACAGATACGCAGTATTTT
CASSPEGYTDTQYF
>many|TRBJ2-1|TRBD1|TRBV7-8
TGTGCCAGCAGCCCAAATCAGGGGGCTAGTGAGCAGTTCTTC
CASSPNQGASEQFF
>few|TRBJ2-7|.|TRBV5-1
TGCGCCAGCAGCTTGGTGGCAAGCGGTTTACACGAGCAGTACTTC
CASSLVASGLHEQYF
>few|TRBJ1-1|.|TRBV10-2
TGCGCCAGCAGTGATGGGGGGGTGAACACTGAAGCTTTCTTT
CASSDGGVNTEAFF
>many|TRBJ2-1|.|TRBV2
TGTGCCAGCAGTGAATGGCGCGGGGACTCCTACAATGAGCAGTTCTTC
CASSEWRGDSYNEQFF
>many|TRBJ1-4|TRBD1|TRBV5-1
TGCGCCAGCAGTCAGACAGGGAGCGGAGAAAAACTGTTTTTT
CASSQTGSGEKLFF
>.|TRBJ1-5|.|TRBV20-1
TGCAGTGCTAGAGATCCAGTGGGAAATAAGACCCAGAATTTT
CSARDPVGNKTQNF
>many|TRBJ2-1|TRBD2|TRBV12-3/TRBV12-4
TGTGCCAGCAGACCCCGGGAGGTCAATGAGCAGTTCTTC
CASRPREVNEQFF
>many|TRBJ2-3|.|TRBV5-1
TGCGCCAGCAGCGTTGACATCTACTCGTTGTTCGATACGCAGTATTTT
CASSVDIYSLFDTQYF
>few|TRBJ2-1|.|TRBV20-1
TGCAGTGCTGCTAGGGGCAATGAGCAGTTCTTC
CSAARGNEQFF
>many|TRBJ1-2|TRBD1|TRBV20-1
TGCAGTGCTAGAGACCAGACAGGGGGATTTGGGTATGGCTACACCTTC
CSARDQTGGFGYGYTF
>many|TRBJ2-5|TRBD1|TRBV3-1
TGTGCCAGCAGCCGACTCGGGACAGGGGGCGTGGAGACCCAGTACTTC
CASSRLGTGGVETQYF
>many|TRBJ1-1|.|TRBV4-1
TGCGCCAGCAGCCAATTCGGGGGAACAGGGACGAACACTGAAGCTTTCTTT
CASSQFGGTGTNTEAFF
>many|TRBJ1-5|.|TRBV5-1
TGCGCCAGCAGCTTGGAGGGGCCCAATCAGCCCCAGCATTTT
CASSLEGPNQPQHF
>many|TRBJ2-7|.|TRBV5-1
TGCGCCAGCCGGCGTGACAGTCTTATCTACGAGCAGTACTTC
CASRRDSLIYEQYF
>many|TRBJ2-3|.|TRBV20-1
TGCAGTGCCTATGTTGGGAGCACAGATACGCAGTATTTT
CSAYVGSTDTQYF
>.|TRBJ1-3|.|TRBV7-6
TGTGCCAGCAGCTCAAGGACGGTTGGAAACACCATATATTTT
CASSSRTVGNTIYF
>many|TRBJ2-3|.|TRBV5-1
TGCGCCAGCAGCTTGGCAAGGGGAGATACGCAGTATTTT
CASSLARGDTQYF
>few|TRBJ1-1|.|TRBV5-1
TGCGCCAGCAGCCCGAGAGGGACTGAAGCTTTCTTT
CASSPRGTEAFF
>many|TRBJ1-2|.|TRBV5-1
TGCGCCAGCAGCTTGGCCGAGGGTAAACCAAATGGCTACACCTTC
CASSLAEGKPNGYTF
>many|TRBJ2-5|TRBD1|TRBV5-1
TGTGCCAGCAGCTTAGGGACAGGGGGAGAGACCCAGTACTTC
CASSLGTGGETQYF
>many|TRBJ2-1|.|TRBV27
TGTGCCAGCAGTATAAGACAGGCGGGTCCTTCATATGAGCAGTTCTTC
CASSIRQAGPSYEQFF
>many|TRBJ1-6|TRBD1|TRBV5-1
TGCGCCAGCAGCTTGGCCACAACAGGGGATTCACCCCTCCACTTT
CASSLATTGDSPLHF
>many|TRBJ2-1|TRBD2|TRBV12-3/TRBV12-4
TGTGCCAGCAGTAGGTGGGGTAGCGGGAATGAGCAGTTCTTC
CASSRWGSGNEQFF
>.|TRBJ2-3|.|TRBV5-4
TGTGCCAGCAGTTCGGACGGTACAGATACGCAGTATTTT
CASSSDGTDTQYF
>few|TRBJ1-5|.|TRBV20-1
TGCAGTGCTAGGACCGGGGGGGGGAGCAATCAGCCCCAGCATTTT
CSARTGGGSNQPQHF
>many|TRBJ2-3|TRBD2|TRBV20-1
TGCAGTGCTAGAAGCCCGGGGGGGGCCGGAACAGATACGCAGTATTTT
CSARSPGGAGTDTQYF
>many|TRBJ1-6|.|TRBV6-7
TGTGCCAGCACTGGAAGGGCCTATAATTCACCCCTCCACTTT
CASTGRAYNSPLHF
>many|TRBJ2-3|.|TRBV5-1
TGCGCCAGCCCCTACCCACGGGACAGCACAGATACGCAGTATTTT
CASPYPRDSTDTQYF
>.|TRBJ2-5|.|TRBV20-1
TGCAGTGCTAGTAGTAAACGGGGGACCCAAGAGACCCAGTACTTC
CSASSKRGTQETQYF
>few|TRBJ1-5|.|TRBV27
TGTGCCAGCAGTTTCATCGGCGGAGAAAACCAGCCCCAGCATTTT
CASSFIGGENQPQHF
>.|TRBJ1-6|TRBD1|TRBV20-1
TGCAGTGCTCAGACAGGGTTCGCCTCACCCCTCCACTTT
CSAQTGFASPLHF